This T cell receptor beta chain is from a study of beta chain features in type 1 diabetes (dated by TCRdb to 2016 to 2019). With regard to the full study: Mean age, gender distribution, total cell number and subset yield were not different between patients and healthy donors. Regulatory and stem cell-like memory subsets were isolated from only 8 patients and roughly eight healthy donors, whereas naive and central memory subsets came from all 30 or so donors. In the study, recently diagnosed type 1 diabetes patients and matched healthy donors were compared on the TCRB repertoires of their sorted circulating CD4+ T cell subsets. A total of some 110 million sorted cells were examined across all samples, and a strong correlation was observed between cell number per subset and RNA yield.

General study outcomes and caveats: Shorter templates might have been favored by PCR, but patient and control samples were amplified and corrected together, so both groups would have been affected equally by any skew. Because small numbers of individuals were included in the HLA sub-analyses, any influence of HLA type on TCRB rearrangement was left unresolved. Sequencing cDNA rather than genomic DNA could over-represent highly expressing activated cells, although activation and CD3 levels did not differ between groups. Fewer insertions and more nucleotide deletions at VDJ recombination sites were observed in patients with type 1 diabetes, implying thymic rearrangement abnormalities. The naive, central memory and regulatory TCRB repertoires appeared to resemble one another more closely among patients than among healthy donors. A moderate but significant shortening of TCRB CDR3 length was observed in type 1 diabetes patients in all four CD4+ subsets.

This clone has a handful of counts. Its antigen has not been determined. No qualities accompany the bases; no much larger clone lies one base away. The entire amount of isolated RNA was reverse transcribed using the High Capacity cDNA Reverse Transcription Kit, so the sequenced TCRB transcripts were expressed ones. Deep immunoSEQ sequencing was applied to naive, central memory and regulatory T cell samples, giving an average of roughly 3.5 million total reads per sample. After sorted cells were lysed in RLT buffer, RNA was extracted with DNase-treated RNeasy Micro or Mini kits, with the choice depending on cell number. Each cell subset was processed separately to prevent cross-contamination, with patient and healthy donor samples processed together. TCRB sequences were amplified from cDNA with the immunoSEQ multiplex PCR, producing 87-bp fragments spanning the CDR3 region. The amplicons were sequenced using the Illumina HiSeq platform. Per the authors' processing: Synthetic template baselines were used to correct PCR bias computationally, reads within Hamming distance 2 were collapsed together, and singletons that could not be merged were discarded. Reads were aligned to IMGT to assign V, D and J genes, CDR3 length, and insertions or deletions at six rearrangement sites. Within each subset, clonotype counts were normalized to sorted cell number, and only after that were true diversity and Gini coefficients computed with the tcR R package. The overlap coefficient, calculated on TCRB nucleotide sequences, was used to measure repertoire sharing. Out-of-frame TCRB sequences from naive cells were analyzed as a proxy for the pre-selection repertoire. Not all clones reach the TCRdb copy of this immuneACCESS table, which keeps in-frame sequences only. Checked studies attribute under half of the gap to unresolved V genes and leave the rest unexplained. That table gives V, J and clone size, and the DNA gave D and trimming. This sample gives 680,000 or so clones in total; around a sixth of them show up just once. About 0.097% of the sample is taken by the ten largest.

A single peripheral blood draw of approximately 120 mL on average was collected from each donor into heparinised tubes. A BD FACSAria II was used to sort naive, central memory, regulatory and stem cell-like memory CD4+ T cells with a panel that included CD45RO, CCR7, CD25, CD127, CD95 and CD27. Every sorted population had a purity above 95%. PBMCs were isolated right away by Lymphoprep density gradient centrifugation and were stained directly, without culture. So that batch effects would be minimized, each experiment stained and sorted samples in pairs, pairing one healthy donor with one patient. Sequencing input: naive CD4+ T cells from blood. This specimen's cell subset or site label, per the study, means: true naive CD4+ T cells. The sequence was obtained from a man aged 18 to 30 in good health.

The CDR3 amino acid sequence is: CASSLRGGNYEQYF. DNA sequence: TGTGCCAGCAGCTTACGAGGGGGCAACTACGAGCAGTACTTC. The chain is assembled from TRBV7-8 and TRBJ2-7; TRBD1 matches 7 bases in the middle. CDR1 and CDR2 were assigned from the germline V gene as SGHVS and FQNEAQ. V is pruned by 2 bases and J by 3 bases, leaving 4 bases of the junction without a gene match. Its CDR3 holds 14 amino acids, cysteine through phenylalanine. Only the CDR3 part of the read is kept: 42 bases, read in frame from the first base.